Listed here are 17 T cell receptor beta chains from one sample, sequenced in a study of shared clonotypes between healthy human individuals. TCRdb's copy holds only in-frame clones and misses some; the assay was immunoSEQ multiplex PCR. The sample consists of approximately 500,000 clones, approximately 80% of them appearing once. The material sequenced was PBMCs. The receptors stem from a woman aged 40 to 49 in good health. Some clones in this sample may be carry-over from other donors' samples.

V gene TRBV6-5 combines with J gene TRBJ2-7, with 10 nucleotides matching TRBD2. Trimming took 5 bases from V and 2 from J; bases not matched to a gene: 6. Germline loops: CDR1 MNHEY, CDR2 SVGAGI. The CDR3 is 15 amino acids. CDR3 amino acids: CASSTRTSGAYEQYF. The CDR3 nucleotides are TGTGCCAGCAGTACAAGAACTAGCGGGGCCTACGAGCAGTACTTC.

This chain joins TRBV5-4 and TRBJ2-7, with D maybe TRBD1 (5 bases). The germline V gene has CDR1 SGHNT and CDR2 YYREEE (reference sequence). The V and J ends lost 3 bases and 5 bases respectively, with 24 bases between them. The CDR3 consists of 17 residues. The CDR3 coding sequence is TGTGCCAGCAGCTCCCCTCCAGGGAACCGCCCAAGCGACGAGCAGTACTTC. Its translation is CASSSPPGNRPSDEQYF.

In its sample, this clone was seen once. The chain carries TRBV20-1 and TRBJ2-1; D possibly corresponds to TRBD2 (6 bases). The CDR3 has 11 residues. Per germline, CDR1 DFQATT and CDR2 SNEGSKA (reference sequence). V was pared by 3 bases and J by 12 bases, with 12 bases between. CDR3 in amino acids: CSASDGTSQFF. The CDR3 bases are TGCAGTGCTAGTGACGGGACTTCGCAGTTCTTC.

V usage is TRBV7-9 and J usage is TRBJ2-5; D uncertain. Trimming left V 6 bases short and J 5 bases short, with 7 bases between. This CDR3 is built from 11 residues. Germline values: CDR1 SEHNR, CDR2 FQNEAQ (reference sequence). The CDR3 DNA reads as TGTGCCAGCAGACGTGAGGAGACCCAGTACTTC. It translates to CASRREETQYF.

This clone was detected once. The V call is TRBV5-1, the J call TRBJ2-7; TRBD2 matches 8 bases. The CDR3 consists of 14 residues. The germline gives CDR1 SGHRS, CDR2 YFSETQ. V shed 5 bases, J shed 5 bases, and the junction held 9 bases outside the gene matches. The CDR3: CASRDPSGSNEQYF. CDR3 coding DNA: TGCGCCAGCAGGGATCCTAGCGGGTCCAACGAGCAGTACTTC.

The chain carries TRBV28 and TRBJ2-7; no clear D gene. Trimming took 6 bases from V and 6 from J, leaving 12 bases between them. The CDR3 contains 12 residues. Germline CDR1 is MDHEN and CDR2 is SYDVKM. The CDR3 DNA follows: TGTGCCAGCAGCCTTACAGCATCCGAGCAGTACTTC. Encoded protein: CASSLTASEQYF.

The chain combines TRBV19 with TRBJ2-7, with D uncertain. The length of the CDR3 is 15 residues. Germline CDR1 and CDR2: LNHDA and SQIVND (reference sequence). V was shortened by 6 bases and J by 2 bases, with 17 bases between the two germline ends. CDR3: CASRDRAPGTYEQYF. In DNA form, the CDR3 reads TGTGCCAGTAGGGACCGGGCCCCTGGAACCTACGAGCAGTACTTC. The variable domain in full, completed from reference TRBV19 and TRBJ2-7, reads DGGITQSPKYLFRKEGQNVTLSCEQNLNHDAMYWYRQDPGQGLRLIYYSQIVNDFQKGDIAEGYSVSREKKESFPLTVTSAQKNPTAFYLCASRDRAPGTYEQYFGPGTRLTVT.

The gene calls are TRBV7-3 and TRBJ2-2, with 12 bases identical to TRBD2. Germline V lookup: CDR1 SGHTA, CDR2 FQGTGA. The CDR3 runs 14 residues. The V segment lost 4 bases and the J segment 6 bases; nucleotides outside the gene matches: 0. CDR3 sequence reads: CASSSSGRAGELFF. CDR3 nucleotides: TGTGCCAGCAGCTCTAGCGGGAGGGCCGGGGAGCTGTTTTTT.

This rearrangement joins TRBV2 to TRBJ2-1; TRBD2 agrees at 8 bases. CDR3 length: 19 residues. The ends lost 9 bases at V and 4 bases at J; junction bases unmatched: 23. Germline-derived CDR1 and CDR2 are SNHLY and FYNNEI. The CDR3 loop reads CASLGVSGAGEISYNEQFF. Written as DNA, the CDR3 is TGTGCCAGTCTGGGGGTATCGGGAGCGGGAGAAATATCATACAATGAGCAGTTCTTC. Looking up the rest from reference TRBV2 and TRBJ2-1 gives the full variable domain: EPEVTQTPSHQVTQMGQEVILRCVPISNHLYFYWYRQILGQKVEFLVSFYNNEISEKSEIFDDQFSVERPDGSNFTLKIRSTKLEDSAMYFCASLGVSGAGEISYNEQFFGPGTRLTVL.

V usage is TRBV5-1 and J usage is TRBJ2-1; 9 bases line up with TRBD2. CDR1 SGHRS and CDR2 YFSETQ come from the germline V gene. The V segment lost 0 bases and the J segment 6 bases; nucleotides outside the gene matches: 19. This CDR3 is built from 20 residues. CDR3 DNA sequence: TGCGCCAGCAGCTTGGCCCTGACCTGGGGCGGGAGGGCCTCGGGCAATGAGCAGTTCTTC. Its translation: CASSLALTWGGRASGNEQFF.

In regard to this clone: This likely traces to a read error, being one base from a far larger clone. At the DNA level, this CDR3 is encoded by other sequences in the same sample as well. The chain combines TRBV4-1 with TRBJ2-7, with D possibly matching TRBD2 (7 bases). This CDR3 region has 15 residues. The V end lost 1 base, the J end lost 6 bases, and 16 bases lay between the germline ends. Germline-derived CDR1 and CDR2 are MGHRA and YSYEKL. Here the CDR3 DNA reads TGCGCCAGCAGCCAAGGGGAGGGGGAATACGCCGAGCAGTACTTC. Translation: CASSQGEGEYAEQYF.

The rearrangement links TRBV29-1 to TRBJ2-5, with TRBD2 matching 8 bases. Germline CDR1 is SQVTM and CDR2 is ANQGSEA. Germline trimming cut 2 bases from V and 2 bases from J; bases unmatched to any gene: 1. The CDR3 loop spans 13 amino acids. CDR3 residues: CSVESGGQETQYF. The CDR3 DNA is TGCAGCGTTGAATCGGGAGGGCAAGAGACCCAGTACTTC.

The J gene is TRBJ2-1, the V gene TRBV18; TRBD2 aligns across 7 bases. In germline, CDR1 is KGHSH, CDR2 LQKENI. J lost 7 bases, V lost 2 bases, and 14 bases had no gene match. This CDR3 region has 17 residues. CDR3: CASSPVSSGSGGNEQFF. Here the CDR3 DNA reads TGTGCCAGCTCACCAGTCTCGTCGGGATCGGGGGGAAATGAGCAGTTCTTC.

The chain employs TRBV2 and TRBJ1-2, with a tentative D call TRBD1 (6 bases). Germline V gives CDR1 SNHLY, CDR2 FYNNEI. CDR3 size: 13 residues. Trimming removed 7 bases from V and 6 bases from J, with 15 bases in between. The CDR3 region is CASTTEGGNGYTF. In nucleotides, the CDR3 is TGTGCCAGCACCACGGAAGGGGGTAATGGCTACACCTTC.

As regards this clone: This CDR3 is also generated by other DNA sequences in the sample. This rearrangement joins TRBV7-2 to TRBJ2-1, with TRBD2 matching over 13 bases. The germline gives CDR1 SGHTA, CDR2 FQGNSA. The J segment lost 5 bases and the V segment lost 4 bases, leaving 8 bases of the junction unmatched. The CDR3 extends over 17 amino acids. The CDR3 DNA is TGTGCCAGCAGCTATCTACTAGCGGGAGGGTCCCACAATGAGCAGTTCTTC. Translation gives CASSYLLAGGSHNEQFF.

This clone was counted a single time. Just one base apart from a much larger clone, this may be a read error. This chain joins TRBV10-3 and TRBJ2-5, with 8 bases that match TRBD2. Trimming cost V 10 bases and J 0 bases; bases outside gene matches: 13. The CDR3 covers 16 residues. Germline CDR1 and CDR2: ENHRY and SYGVKD. The CDR3 here is CATLDPSAGDQETQYF. As DNA, the CDR3 is TGTGCCACCCTTGATCCTTCAGCGGGAGACCAAGAGACCCAGTACTTC.

The J gene is TRBJ2-2, the V gene TRBV5-6; TRBD2 matches 8 bases. This CDR3 is built from 17 residues. V lost 1 base and J lost 1; bases outside the gene matches: 6. The germline CDR1 and CDR2 sequences are SGHDT and YYEEEE. The CDR3 nucleotides are TGTGCCAGCAGCTTGCAGTTACTAGCGGAGAACACCGGGGAGCTGTTTTTT. Translated: CASSLQLLAENTGELFF.